The TCR beta chain described here comes from a study of Ad26.COV2.S vaccination and SARS-CoV-2 variants. Germline loops: CDR1 ENHRY, CDR2 SYGVKD. Trimming removed 3 bases from V and 3 bases from J, with 12 bases in between. CDR3 length: 15 residues. Using immunoSEQ multiplex PCR, the repertoire was profiled, and TCRdb retains in-frame clones only, with some absent. The repertoire consists of about 680,000 clones, with more than 80% occurring once and the leading ten covering over 1.3%. This sample's treatment: 19 received Ad26.COV2.S at low or high dose, single or two shots; about 5 received placebo; per-sample allocation not given. Sampling occurred on day 63 after the first vaccine or placebo injection.

This TCR was recovered from a person between 18 and 65 years old who received the Ad26.COV2.S COVID-19 vaccine or a placebo. The chain recombines TRBV10-3 with TRBJ1-5; D gene unclear. Source: peripheral blood, taken in a trial of Ad26.COV2.S vaccine versus placebo. The CDR3 loop is CAISEFVVPNQPQHF. CDR3 nucleotides: TGTGCCATCAGTGAATTCGTGGTCCCCAATCAGCCCCAGCATTTT.